Presented here are 26 T cell receptor beta chains from one specimen sequenced in a study of blood T cell repertoires in COVID-19. Sequencing was performed with immunoSEQ multiplex PCR; in TCRdb, only in-frame clones are kept and a portion is missing. The profile shows approximately 25,000 clones, 65% to 90% of them singletons. Source material: peripheral blood. The origin of the receptors is a woman of 80 years or more with acute or convalescent COVID-19.

The chain has TRBV12-3 or TRBV12-4 and TRBJ2-3; no reliable D call. The CDR3 consists of 12 residues. V was trimmed by 8 bases and J by 0 bases, leaving 6 bases between them. CDR3 sequence reads: CASCTSTDTQYF. CDR3 nucleotides: TGTGCCAGCTGTACTAGCACAGATACGCAGTATTTT.

The chain links TRBV3-1 (or the pseudogene TRBV3-2) to TRBJ2-7; 11 nucleotides align to TRBD2. Germline assignment: CDR1 LGHDT and CDR2 YNNKEL (reference sequence). The CDR3 length is 15 residues. Trimming at V came to 5 bases and at J to 4 bases, leaving 7 bases not matched to a gene. CDR3 DNA: TGTGCCAGCAGCAAGACGGGACTAGCGGTTTACGAGCAGTACTTC. Translating it yields CASSKTGLAVYEQYF.

This clone has a single count. The V gene is TRBV6-2 or TRBV6-3, the J gene TRBJ2-7, with 7 nucleotides matching TRBD2. CDR1 and CDR2 from the germline V gene are MNHEY and SVGEGT. The CDR3 runs 13 residues. Trimming took 5 bases from V and 5 from J; bases not matched to a gene: 6. As DNA, the CDR3 is TGTGCCAGCAGTCAGACTAGCTACAACGAGCAGTACTTC. Translating it yields CASSQTSYNEQYF.

The chain has TRBV5-8 and TRBJ1-4; tentatively, D is TRBD1 (5 bases). Per germline, CDR1 SGHTS and CDR2 YDEGEE. This CDR3 spans 15 amino acids. V lost 2 bases to trimming and J lost 0 bases, with 8 bases between them. CDR3 loop: CASSFRRATNEKLFF. DNA for the CDR3: TGTGCCAGCAGCTTCCGCAGGGCAACTAATGAAAAACTGTTTTTT.

The rearrangement joins TRBV5-1 to TRBJ2-7; TRBD1 agrees at 9 bases. Germline trimming cut 4 bases from V and 3 bases from J; bases unmatched to any gene: 5. The length of the CDR3 is 14 residues. Germline V gene data show CDR1 as SGHRS and CDR2 as YFSETQ. CDR3 nucleotides: TGCGCCAGCAGCCCGGGGACAGGGAACTACGAGCAGTACTTC. It codes for CASSPGTGNYEQYF.

V usage is TRBV12-3 or TRBV12-4 and J usage is TRBJ2-5, with D possibly TRBD2 on 5 matching bases. Deletions cut 6 bases from V and 5 bases from J, with 10 bases between. This CDR3 has 12 amino acids. The CDR3 sequence is CASRLAGETQYF. The DNA of the CDR3 is TGTGCCAGCAGGCTAGCCGGGGAGACCCAGTACTTC.

This sequence joins TRBV18 and TRBJ2-7, with 7 bases fitting TRBD1. Germline CDR1 reads KGHSH; CDR2 reads LQKENI. The CDR3 is made up of 16 amino acids. The trim removed 5 bases at V and 0 bases at J, leaving 10 bases unmatched. CDR3 protein: CASSSTGERDSYEQYF. The CDR3 DNA reads as TGTGCCAGCTCATCCACAGGGGAAAGAGACTCCTACGAGCAGTACTTC.

The V call is TRBV5-1, the J call TRBJ2-2; 9 bases fit TRBD2. This CDR3 is 14 amino acids long. Germline CDR1 SGHRS, CDR2 YFSETQ. V lost 5 bases to trimming and J lost 6 bases; unmatched junction nucleotides: 5. CDR3 in DNA: TGCGCCAGCAGGGAGGCTAGCGGGGCCGGGGAGCTGTTTTTT. It encodes CASREASGAGELFF.

The genes are TRBV3-1 (or the pseudogene TRBV3-2) and TRBJ1-1; D is ambiguous. Germline V gene data show CDR1 as LGHDT and CDR2 as YNNKEL (reference sequence). This CDR3 is built from 15 residues. The V end lost 4 bases, the J end lost 1 base, and 13 bases lay between the germline ends. The DNA of the CDR3 is TGTGCCAGCAGCCCGTGGGGAGGCTCGAACACTGAAGCTTTCTTT. Its translation is CASSPWGGSNTEAFF.

The V call is TRBV19, the J call TRBJ2-1; D perhaps matches TRBD2 (7 bases). CDR3 length: 15 amino acids. Germline V gives CDR1 LNHDA, CDR2 SQIVND (reference sequence). V was pared by 5 bases and J by 4 bases, with 15 bases between. Here the CDR3 reads CASSSGGRGYNEQFF. The CDR3 DNA is TGTGCCAGTAGTTCTGGTGGGAGGGGGTACAATGAGCAGTTCTTC.

V gene TRBV6-2 or TRBV6-3 combines with J gene TRBJ1-2, with D hard to call. This CDR3 contains 16 residues. Deletions cut 0 bases from V and 0 bases from J, with 11 bases between. CDR1 and CDR2 (germline): MNHEY, SVGEGT. CDR3 amino acids: CASSYSFYRANYGYTF. The CDR3 coding sequence is TGTGCCAGCAGTTACTCTTTTTACAGAGCTAACTATGGCTACACCTTC.

This chain joins TRBV7-3 and TRBJ1-1; TRBD1 matches 8 bases. Looked up from germline, CDR1 is SGHTA and CDR2 is FQGTGA. V was pared by 2 bases and J by 3 bases, with 8 bases of the junction left unmatched. There are 16 residues in the CDR3. The DNA of the CDR3 is TGTGCCAGCAGCTTACAGGCAGGGGGCCTGGACACTGAAGCTTTCTTT. Protein: CASSLQAGGLDTEAFF.

The rearrangement uses TRBV7-9 and TRBJ2-1; 7 nucleotides match TRBD1. CDR1 is SEHNR and CDR2 is FQNEAQ in the germline V gene (reference sequence). Unmatched junction bases numbered 3, after V lost 3 bases and J lost 7 bases. This CDR3 contains 13 residues. The CDR3 protein is CASSFPGGNEQFF. The CDR3 nucleotides read TGTGCCAGCAGCTTCCCAGGGGGTAATGAGCAGTTCTTC. Combining the CDR3 with reference TRBV7-9 and TRBJ2-1 gives the whole variable domain DTGVSQNPRHKITKRGQNVTFRCDPISEHNRLYWYRQTLGQGPEFLTYFQNEAQLEKSRLLSDRFSAERPKGSFSTLEIQRTEQGDSAMYLCASSFPGGNEQFFGPGTRLTVL.

The chain is built from TRBV2 and TRBJ1-2, with 7 positions matching TRBD1. Unmatched junction bases numbered 5, after V lost 1 base and J lost 9 bases. From germline, CDR1 is SNHLY and CDR2 FYNNEI. The CDR3 length is 13 residues. In DNA form, the CDR3 reads TGTGCCAGCAGTGAAGAGGGGGCAGAGAGCTACACCTTC. Amino acids: CASSEEGAESYTF.

J is TRBJ1-1 and V is TRBV7-2; no clear D gene. V gave up 1 base and J gave up 1 base, with 4 bases separating them. Germline V gives CDR1 SGHTA, CDR2 FQGNSA. CDR3 length equals 13 residues. The CDR3 nucleotides read TGTGCCAGCAGCTTAGTGAGGAACACTGAAGCTTTCTTT. Amino acids: CASSLVRNTEAFF.

The chain employs TRBV6-1 and TRBJ2-6; tentatively, D is TRBD1 (5 bases). V was clipped by 2 bases and J by 2 bases, with 16 bases between them. The CDR3 spans 18 residues. Germline loops: CDR1 MNHNS, CDR2 SASEGT. In DNA form, the CDR3 reads TGTGCCAGCAGTGAATTGGTAACAGGCTCGGCTGGGGCCAACGTCCTGACTTTC. It translates to CASSELVTGSAGANVLTF.

The V and J genes are TRBV5-1 and TRBJ1-1; TRBD1 agrees at 8 bases. CDR1 SGHRS and CDR2 YFSETQ come from the germline V gene. V shed 4 bases, J shed 4 bases, and the junction held 6 bases outside the gene matches. CDR3 length: 14 amino acids. Here the CDR3 reads CASSPNRGGTEAFF. The CDR3 nucleotides read TGCGCCAGCAGCCCGAACAGGGGGGGCACTGAAGCTTTCTTT.

A few counts support this clone. This sequence joins TRBV2 and TRBJ1-2, with unresolved D. With 8 bases removed from V and 6 bases from J, the gap between germline ends came to 16 bases. The CDR3 consists of 13 residues. Germline CDR1 reads SNHLY; CDR2 reads FYNNEI. CDR3 coding DNA: TGTGCCAGCGTGCTAAGGGAGCGGGATGGCTACACCTTC. Residues: CASVLRERDGYTF.

The chain carries TRBV29-1 and TRBJ2-2, with 8 bases fitting TRBD2. Losses at the gene ends were 4 bases for V and 4 bases for J; bases not matched to a gene: 5. The CDR3 totals 14 residues. Germline CDR1 reads SQVTM; CDR2 reads ANQGSEA. The CDR3: CSVGGLAGTGELFF. Written as DNA, the CDR3 is TGCAGCGTTGGGGGGCTAGCGGGCACCGGGGAGCTGTTTTTT.

V is TRBV9 and J is TRBJ1-3; no reliable D call. Germline CDR1 SGDLS, CDR2 YYNGEE. Deletions cut 0 bases from V and 4 bases from J, with 8 bases between. The CDR3 runs to 14 residues. The CDR3 DNA reads as TGTGCCAGCAGCGTAGACACAGCAGGAAACACCATATATTTT. This encodes CASSVDTAGNTIYF.

The rearrangement joins TRBV4-1 to TRBJ1-2; 9 bases map to TRBD1. The CDR3 totals 14 residues. Germline lookup yields CDR1 MGHRA and CDR2 YSYEKL. The trim removed 4 bases at V and 5 bases at J, leaving 5 bases unmatched. CDR3 in DNA: TGCGCCAGCAGCCGAGACAGGGGGGATTATGGCTACACCTTC. It codes for CASSRDRGDYGYTF.

This sequence joins TRBV4-1 and TRBJ1-3; D not resolved. Trimming cost V 0 bases and J 1 base, with 10 bases left between them. Looked up from germline, CDR1 is MGHRA and CDR2 is YSYEKL. The CDR3 length is 16 residues. The DNA for the CDR3 is TGCGCCAGCAGCCAAGATTGGGCATTTTCTGGAAACACCATATATTTT. This codes for CASSQDWAFSGNTIYF.

The chain has TRBV18 and TRBJ1-5; 7 bases are shared with TRBD1. The V and J ends lost 2 bases and 0 bases, in that order; junction bases with no gene match: 1. Germline CDR1 reads KGHSH; CDR2 reads LQKENI. The CDR3 has 15 amino acids. Here the CDR3 DNA reads TGTGCCAGCTCACCAGGACAGGCTAGCAATCAGCCCCAGCATTTT. Amino acids: CASSPGQASNQPQHF.

The chain links TRBV20-1 to TRBJ1-5, with D possibly TRBD1 on 5 matching bases. The length of the CDR3 is 11 residues. Trimming removed 7 bases from V and 7 bases from J, with 11 bases in between. The germline V gene has CDR1 DFQATT and CDR2 SNEGSKA (reference sequence). Here the CDR3 DNA reads TGCAGTGAAGGGGAAGAACAGCCCCAGCATTTT. Amino acid sequence: CSEGEEQPQHF.

The V gene is TRBV3-1 (or the pseudogene TRBV3-2), the J gene TRBJ1-4; 9 bases align to TRBD1. V was pared by 3 bases and J by 8 bases, with 7 bases of the junction left unmatched. CDR1 is LGHDT and CDR2 is YNNKEL in the germline V gene (reference sequence). The CDR3 is 15 amino acids. The CDR3 bases are TGTGCCAGCAGCCACTCGGGACAGGGAAGCGAAAAACTGTTTTTT. Translated, it gives CASSHSGQGSEKLFF.

V gene TRBV7-3 combines with J gene TRBJ2-1, with D possibly TRBD2 on 6 matching bases. The length of the CDR3 is 15 residues. Trimming took 2 bases from V and 0 from J, leaving 8 bases between them. Germline V gene sequence: CDR1 SGHTA, CDR2 FQGTGA. Written as DNA, the CDR3 is TGTGCCAGCAGCTTATACGGGAGCTCCTACAATGAGCAGTTCTTC. It yields the protein CASSLYGSSYNEQFF. Full variable domain (rest looked up from reference TRBV7-3 and TRBJ2-1): GAGVSQTPSNKVTEKGKYVELRCDPISGHTALYWYRQSLGQGPEFLIYFQGTGAADDSGLPNDRFFAVRPEGSVSTLKIQRTERGDSAVYLCASSLYGSSYNEQFFGPGTRLTVL.